Below are 3 T cell receptor beta chains sequenced from a single sample in a study of shared clonotypes between healthy human individuals. The repertoire was sequenced with immunoSEQ multiplex PCR; TCRdb's copy has only in-frame clones and lacks some. The sample records around 2.5 million clones, over 85% being singletons. The specimen sequenced was naive CD4+ T cells from PBMCs. Subset noted: CD45RA+ positively selected. All receptors come from a man aged 18 to 29 in good health. Some clones in this sample may be carry-over from other donors' samples.

The V and J genes are TRBV29-1 and TRBJ2-3; tentative D call: TRBD1 (5 bases). CDR3 size: 12 residues. Germline loops: CDR1 SQVTM, CDR2 ANQGSEA. Trimming pared 6 bases from V and 6 bases from J, leaving 13 bases between. The CDR3 DNA is TGCAGCGTCATGGACACACCCGATACGCAGTATTTT. This sequence encodes CSVMDTPDTQYF.

The V gene is TRBV6-1, the J gene TRBJ1-1; no reliable D call. Trimming stripped 0 bases from V and 3 bases from J, with 5 bases between. The CDR3 totals 13 residues. Germline V gene sequence: CDR1 MNHNS, CDR2 SASEGT. The CDR3 DNA reads as TGTGCCAGCAGTGAAGCACGGGACACTGAAGCTTTCTTT. It yields the protein CASSEARDTEAFF.

The V and J genes are TRBV6-6 and TRBJ2-7; D perhaps matches TRBD2 (7 bases). The germline V gene has CDR1 MNHNY and CDR2 SVGAGI (reference sequence). CDR3 size: 13 residues. V lost 5 bases and J lost 5, with 13 bases in between. DNA of the CDR3: TGTGCCAGCAGTAATTCGGGGGGCCACGAGCAGTACTTC. Its translation is CASSNSGGHEQYF.